The entry below gives a single T cell receptor beta chain sequence along with its context. Its antigen remains undetermined. No much larger clonotype is one base removed from it; base qualities were not supplied. Patients with a history of autoimmune disease or receiving systemic immunosuppression were excluded from the trial. Peripheral blood for TCR sequencing was collected from all dose cohorts at baseline, on cycle 4 day 1, and on cycle 7 day 1. Samples came from an open-label, multicenter, first-in-human phase I dose-escalation trial of ivuxolimab. The trial enrolled adults with locally advanced or metastatic head and neck squamous cell, hepatocellular, melanoma or renal cell carcinoma. Before TCR sequencing, CD4+ and CD8+ T cells were separately sorted from peripheral blood. The CDR3 contains 13 residues, cysteine and phenylalanine counted. CDR3 DNA is the only sequence kept; it has 39 bases, read in frame from the first base. The V end loses 8 bases and the J end loses 0 bases, and a stretch of 10 bases separates them. Taken from the germline V gene, the CDR1 and CDR2 loops are MNHEY and SVGAGI.

To sequence the TCRbeta CDR3 region, genomic DNA was isolated from the sorted cells. The immunoSEQ Assay was used to sequence the TCRbeta CDR3 regions. Not all clones reach the TCRdb copy of this immuneACCESS table, which keeps in-frame sequences only. Checked studies attribute under half of the gap to unresolved V genes and leave the rest unexplained. This sample is represented by approximately 90,000 clones; around 85% of them were singletons. 3.5% to 4% of the sample comes from the top ten. This sample stems from a study of OX40 agonist ivuxolimab in advanced cancers. At the level of the whole study: The costimulatory receptor OX40 (CD134) was targeted by ivuxolimab, a fully human IgG2 agonistic monoclonal antibody. Intravenous ivuxolimab was administered to patients every 2 weeks at six dose levels: 0.01, 0.1, 0.3, 1.5, 3 and 10 mg/kg. Of the approximately 50 dose-escalation patients, hepatocellular carcinoma was present in approximately 20, melanoma in roughly 15, renal cell carcinoma in 9 and head and neck cancer in 9. A male proportion of roughly 85% and a mean age of approximately 60 years, ranging from about 23 to 90, were recorded for the dose-escalation cohort. Prior anti-PD-1, anti-PD-L1 or anti-CTLA-4 therapy was permitted, and about 40% of dose-escalation patients had received checkpoint inhibitors. Partial responses were achieved by three dose-escalation patients, of whom one had hepatocellular carcinoma and two had cutaneous melanoma. The point of sequencing TCRbeta in the periphery was to test whether ivuxolimab changed TCR sequence diversity and drove clonal T-cell expansion. The paper reports the monotherapy dose-escalation portion (N of about 52 patients) of the phase I ivuxolimab trial.

General study outcomes and caveats: Low levels of normalized T-cell clonal expansion were also shown by some nonresponding patients. On average, CD8+ T cells showed more expanded clones than CD4+ T cells after ivuxolimab. At doses of 0.1 to 3.0 mg/kg, clonal expansion of both CD4+ and CD8+ blood T cells was observed from baseline to week 6. The antigen specificity of the clonally expanded peripheral T cells was not determined. In partial responders in the 0.1-3.0 mg/kg groups, normalized peripheral clonal expansion was found to be among the lowest, especially among CD8+ T cells.

This clonotype was obtained from an adult with an advanced solid tumor such as melanoma, head and neck, liver or kidney cancer. In this chain, TRBV6-5 is recombined with TRBJ1-1; the D gene cannot be named for sure. This specimen consisted of CD4+ or CD8+ T cells sorted from blood, obtained in a trial of the OX40 agonist ivuxolimab. The CDR3 has the sequence CASGQFMNTEAFF. The bases read TGTGCCAGCGGGCAATTCATGAACACTGAAGCTTTCTTT.